The entry below describes one T cell receptor beta chain. Molecular barcoding with unique molecular identifiers was used for the TCRbeta library. TCRdb processed the PCR reads anew with MiXCR; each CDR3 protein has one entry. The sample yields around 580,000 distinct CDR3 sequences, roughly 23% seen once. CDR1 is SGHRS, CDR2 YFSETQ, per germline. This CDR3 is built from 13 residues. Trimming took off 0 bases at V and 6 bases at J, with 9 bases between the two ends. These data belong to a study of T-cell reconstitution after alpha-beta-depleted transplantation in children. The sequences come from PBMCs, mostly from graft donor cells, collected 360 days after TCRalphabeta/CD19-depleted stem cell transplant. The chain has TRBV5-1 and TRBJ1-1; D unclear. This sequence was found in a boy less than two years old who had a stem cell transplant for acute myeloid leukemia, so the T cells may come from the graft donor. The DNA of the CDR3 is TGCGCCAGCAGCTTGGCCAAGTCGGCTGAAGCTTTCTTT. Its protein is CASSLAKSAEAFF. The full variable domain, rest sourced from reference TRBV5-1 and TRBJ1-1, is KAGVTQTPRYLIKTRGQQVTLSCSPISGHRSVSWYQQTPGQGLQFLFEYFSETQRNKGNFPGRFSGRQFSNSRSEMNVSTLELGDSALYLCASSLAKSAEAFFGQGTRLTVV.